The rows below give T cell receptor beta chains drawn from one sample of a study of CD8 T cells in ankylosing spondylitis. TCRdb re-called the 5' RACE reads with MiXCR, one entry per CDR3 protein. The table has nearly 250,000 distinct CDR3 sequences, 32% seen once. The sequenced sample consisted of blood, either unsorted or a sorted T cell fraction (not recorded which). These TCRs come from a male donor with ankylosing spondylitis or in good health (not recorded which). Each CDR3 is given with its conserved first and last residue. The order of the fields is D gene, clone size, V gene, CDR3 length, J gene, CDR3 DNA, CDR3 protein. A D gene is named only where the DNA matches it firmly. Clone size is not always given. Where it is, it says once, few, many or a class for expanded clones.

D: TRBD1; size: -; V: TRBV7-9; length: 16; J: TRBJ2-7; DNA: TGTGCCAGCAGCTTAGATTTGACAGGGGCGGGGTACGAGCAGTACTTC; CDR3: CASSLDLTGAGYEQYF
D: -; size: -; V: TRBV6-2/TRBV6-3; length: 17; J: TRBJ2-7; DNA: TGTGCCAGCAGACCAACGACAGGGAGGGGGGACCCCTACGAGCAGTACTTC; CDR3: CASRPTTGRGDPYEQYF
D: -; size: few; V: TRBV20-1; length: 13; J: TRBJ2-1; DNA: TGCAGTGCTTTCCCGGGACACCAGAATGAGCAGTTCTTC; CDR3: CSAFPGHQNEQFF
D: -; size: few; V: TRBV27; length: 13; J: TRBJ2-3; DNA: TGTGCCAGCTCGGCTAGCACTACAGATACGCAGTATTTT; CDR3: CASSASTTDTQYF
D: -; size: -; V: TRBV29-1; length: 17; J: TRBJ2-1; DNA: TGCAGCGTTGAGGGGGGCAGGGAGGCGGGCTCCTACAATGAGCAGTTCTTC; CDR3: CSVEGGREAGSYNEQFF
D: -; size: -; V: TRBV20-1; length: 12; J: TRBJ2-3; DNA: TGCAGTGCTAGAGGGGGCACAGATACGCAGTATTTT; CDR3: CSARGGTDTQYF
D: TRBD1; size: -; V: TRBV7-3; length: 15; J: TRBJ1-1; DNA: TGTGCCAGCAGCTTGAACAGGGGTATGAACACTGAAGCTTTCTTT; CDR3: CASSLNRGMNTEAFF
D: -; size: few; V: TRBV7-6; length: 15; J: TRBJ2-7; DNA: TGTGCCAGCAGTCCGACTGGACAGTGGGATTACGAGCAGTACTTC; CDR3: CASSPTGQWDYEQYF
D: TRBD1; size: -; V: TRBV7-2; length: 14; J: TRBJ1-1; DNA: TGTGCCAGCAGTTTGGACAGGACGAACACTGAAGCTTTCTTT; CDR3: CASSLDRTNTEAFF
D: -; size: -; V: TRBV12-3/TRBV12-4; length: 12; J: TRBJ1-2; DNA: TGTGCCAGCAGGTTACAGGGTGTTGGCTACACCTTC; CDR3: CASRLQGVGYTF
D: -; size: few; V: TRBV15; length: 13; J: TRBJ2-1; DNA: TGTGCCACCAGCAGTGCCCCATTGAATGAGCAGTTCTTC; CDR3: CATSSAPLNEQFF
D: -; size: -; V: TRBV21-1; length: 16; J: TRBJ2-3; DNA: TGTGCCAGCAGCAAAGTCCCGCGGGGGAGCACAGATACGCAGTATTTT; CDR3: CASSKVPRGSTDTQYF
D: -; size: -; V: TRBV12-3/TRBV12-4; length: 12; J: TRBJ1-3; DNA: TGTGCCAGCAGCACCTATGGAAACACCATATATTTT; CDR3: CASSTYGNTIYF